This entry lists 19 T cell receptor beta chains sequenced from one sample in a study of blood T cell repertoires in COVID-19. Measured with immunoSEQ multiplex PCR; TCRdb has only the in-frame clones, and not every one. The sample has 270,000 or so clones, 85% to 90% seen once. The sample comprised peripheral blood. These receptors were collected from a woman aged 60-70 years with COVID-19, enrolled during active disease.

The chain links TRBV7-2 to TRBJ2-7, with D possibly TRBD1 on 6 matching bases. The CDR3 extends over 13 amino acids. Germline V lookup: CDR1 SGHTA, CDR2 FQGNSA. V lost 5 bases to trimming and J lost 3 bases, with 11 bases between them. CDR3 nucleotides: TGTGCCAGCAGCCGAGGACAGATCTACGAGCAGTACTTC. Translating gives CASSRGQIYEQYF.

The genes are TRBV7-8 and TRBJ1-5; TRBD1 matches 7 bases. V was clipped by 4 bases and J by 0 bases; unmatched bases: 9. There are 17 residues in the CDR3. The germline V gene encodes CDR1 SGHVS and CDR2 FQNEAQ. CDR3 residues: CASSSGQDGYSNQPQHF. CDR3 nucleotides: TGTGCCAGCAGCTCCGGACAGGACGGTTATAGCAATCAGCCCCAGCATTTT.

In this sample, this clone turned up once. The chain combines TRBV5-1 with TRBJ2-3; 10 bases map to TRBD1. The CDR3 consists of 15 residues. Trimming at V came to 0 bases and at J to 4 bases, leaving 2 bases not matched to a gene. The germline gives CDR1 SGHRS, CDR2 YFSETQ. CDR3 residues: CASSLDGTGADTQYF. CDR3 nucleotide sequence: TGCGCCAGCAGCTTGGATGGGACAGGGGCAGATACGCAGTATTTT. The entire variable domain, with the rest obtained from reference TRBV5-1 and TRBJ2-3, is as follows: KAGVTQTPRYLIKTRGQQVTLSCSPISGHRSVSWYQQTPGQGLQFLFEYFSETQRNKGNFPGRFSGRQFSNSRSEMNVSTLELGDSALYLCASSLDGTGADTQYFGPGTRLTVL.

The rearrangement uses TRBV16 and TRBJ1-1, with D unclear. The ends were cut back, 0 bases at V and 4 bases at J, with 3 bases in the middle. The CDR3 contains 12 residues. Germline V gene data show CDR1 as KGHSY and CDR2 as FQNENV. The chain's CDR3 is CASSQSATEAFF. In DNA form, the CDR3 reads TGTGCCAGCAGCCAATCAGCCACTGAAGCTTTCTTT. The whole variable domain, remainder taken from reference TRBV16 and TRBJ1-1, is GEEVAQTPKHLVRGEGQKAKLYCAPIKGHSYVFWYQQVLKNEFKFLISFQNENVFDETGMPKERFSAKCLPNSPCSLEIQATKLEDSAVYFCASSQSATEAFFGQGTRLTVV.

CDR3 loop: CAWSTPDRKAFF. The CDR3 coding sequence is TGTGCCTGGAGTACCCCAGACAGGAAAGCTTTCTTT. The rearrangement links TRBV30 to TRBJ1-1, with D possibly being TRBD1 (6 bases). Germline assignment: CDR1 GTSNPN and CDR2 SVGIG (reference sequence). The V end was cut by 2 bases, the J end by 9 bases, with 13 bases between. CDR3 size: 12 residues. The whole variable domain, remainder taken from reference TRBV30 and TRBJ1-1, is SQTIHQWPATLVQPVGSPLSLECTVEGTSNPNLYWYRQAAGRGLQLLFYSVGIGQISSEVPQNLSASRPQDRQFILSSKKLLLSDSGFYLCAWSTPDRKAFFGQGTRLTVV.

The count of this clone is one. The chain couples TRBV5-6 to TRBJ1-3, with D hard to call. Germline V CDR1 and CDR2: SGHDT, YYEEEE. V lost 1 base, J lost 0 bases, and 11 bases lay in between. This CDR3 spans 16 amino acids. The CDR3 protein is CASSLNRHHSGNTIYF. Here the CDR3 DNA reads TGTGCCAGCAGCTTGAACAGACACCACTCTGGAAACACCATATATTTT.

The chain couples TRBV2 to TRBJ2-7, with D uncertain. The CDR3 totals 13 residues. The germline V gene has CDR1 SNHLY and CDR2 FYNNEI. Trimming removed 7 bases at V and 9 bases at J, with 19 bases between. DNA for the CDR3: TGTGCCAGCATCCGGCCTCCTGTACCGGGGCAGTACTTC. This encodes CASIRPPVPGQYF.

This clone was recorded once. The chain has TRBV6-5 and TRBJ2-7, with TRBD1 matching 7 bases. Germline V gives CDR1 MNHEY, CDR2 SVGAGI. With 10 bases clipped from V and 1 base from J, the junction kept 7 bases outside the gene matches. The length of the CDR3 is 13 residues. CDR3 sequence: CATLTDRSYEQYF. CDR3 coding DNA: TGTGCCACCCTAACGGACAGGTCCTACGAGCAGTACTTC.

The rearrangement links TRBV19 to TRBJ1-2; the D gene is possibly TRBD1 (5 bases). The CDR3 is 11 residues long. V lost 7 bases, J lost 6 bases, and 9 bases lay in between. The germline V gene encodes CDR1 LNHDA and CDR2 SQIVND (reference sequence). The CDR3, as DNA: TGTGCCAGTACTCAGGGCCATGGCTACACCTTC. It encodes CASTQGHGYTF.

This clone appeared a few times. The gene calls are TRBV19 and TRBJ1-2; the D is unclear. The germline V gene has CDR1 LNHDA and CDR2 SQIVND (reference sequence). The CDR3 is 14 residues long. Trimming shortened V by 7 bases and J by 0 bases, and 12 bases separated the two germline ends. Written as DNA, the CDR3 is TGTGCCAGTATCTCGGCGGGGACTAACTATGGCTACACCTTC. Translation gives CASISAGTNYGYTF.

There are a few counts of this clone. This CDR3 reads CSASPGTVSYEQYF. The DNA of the CDR3 is TGCAGTGCTAGTCCCGGGACAGTCTCCTACGAGCAGTACTTC. The chain is built from TRBV20-1 and TRBJ2-7; 7 nucleotides match TRBD1. The ends lost 3 bases at V and 0 bases at J; junction bases unmatched: 5. From germline, CDR1 is DFQATT and CDR2 SNEGSKA (reference sequence). The CDR3 extends over 14 amino acids.

The V and J genes are TRBV3-1 (or the pseudogene TRBV3-2) and TRBJ2-1; TRBD1 aligns across 7 bases. V trimming: 2 bases; J trimming: 7 bases; junction bases outside the gene matches: 2. CDR1 and CDR2 from the germline V gene are LGHDT and YNNKEL (reference sequence). This CDR3 is built from 13 residues. In DNA, the CDR3 is TGTGCCAGCAGCCAAAACAGGGGAAATGAGCAGTTCTTC. Protein sequence: CASSQNRGNEQFF.

The chain is built from TRBV6-5 and TRBJ1-1; D unclear. CDR1 is MNHEY, CDR2 SVGAGI, per germline. This CDR3 comprises 13 residues. V was pared by 10 bases and J by 5 bases, with 17 bases between. The CDR3 DNA is TGTGCCACTAGGTTGGAGGGCAGGACTGAAGCTTTCTTT. This translates into CATRLEGRTEAFF.

The J gene is TRBJ1-1, the V gene TRBV19, with 8 positions matching TRBD1. The CDR3 is made up of 15 amino acids. Per germline, CDR1 LNHDA and CDR2 SQIVND (reference sequence). V was pared by 4 bases and J by 10 bases, with 14 bases of the junction left unmatched. CDR3 DNA: TGTGCCAGTAGTACTCAACTACAGGGGGGGAACGTAGCTTTCTTT. Residues: CASSTQLQGGNVAFF. Supplemented by reference TRBV19 and TRBJ1-1, the full variable domain reads DGGITQSPKYLFRKEGQNVTLSCEQNLNHDAMYWYRQDPGQGLRLIYYSQIVNDFQKGDIAEGYSVSREKKESFPLTVTSAQKNPTAFYLCASSTQLQGGNVAFFGQGTRLTVV.

The rearrangement joins TRBV12-5 to TRBJ1-1; 7 positions agree with TRBD1. Trimming cost V 1 base and J 0 bases; bases outside gene matches: 5. Germline lookup yields CDR1 LGHNT and CDR2 FRNRAP. The CDR3 runs 16 residues. CDR3 DNA: TGTGCTAGTGGTTTGGAATCACAGGGGATGAACACTGAAGCTTTCTTT. Its protein is CASGLESQGMNTEAFF.

The gene calls are TRBV19 and TRBJ1-2; 9 nucleotides align to TRBD1. Germline V lookup: CDR1 LNHDA, CDR2 SQIVND (reference sequence). The CDR3 length is 13 residues. J was trimmed by 8 bases and V by 5 bases; bases with no gene match: 6. The CDR3 region has the DNA TGTGCCAGTAGTTCCCGGGACAGGGAAGGCTACACCTTC. It codes for CASSSRDREGYTF.

V usage is TRBV5-4 and J usage is TRBJ2-1, with 7 nucleotides matching TRBD1. Per the germline V gene, CDR1 is SGHNT and CDR2 is YYREEE (reference sequence). The length of the CDR3 is 14 residues. Trimming removed 2 bases from V and 6 bases from J; junction bases left unmatched: 5. The CDR3 is CASSLPSGGNEQFF. The CDR3 DNA is TGTGCCAGCAGCTTACCCTCAGGGGGCAATGAGCAGTTCTTC.

The V call is TRBV12-3 or TRBV12-4, the J call TRBJ2-2, with TRBD2 as a possible D gene (6 bases). V was pared by 3 bases and J by 6 bases, with 8 bases between. This CDR3 is 13 amino acids long. The DNA for the CDR3 is TGTGCCAGCAGTTTGGGGGGAGCCGGGGAGCTGTTTTTT. Translation: CASSLGGAGELFF.

The rearrangement joins TRBV24-1 to TRBJ1-2, with 10 positions matching TRBD1. J was trimmed by 5 bases and V by 7 bases; bases with no gene match: 6. CDR3 length: 14 amino acids. From germline, CDR1 is KGHDR and CDR2 SFDVKD. Here the CDR3 reads CATRGGDRGYGYTF. The CDR3 region has the DNA TGTGCCACCAGGGGGGGGGACAGGGGTTATGGCTACACCTTC.